These 2 T cell receptor beta chains originate from one sample sequenced in a study of shared clonotypes between healthy human individuals. Here immunoSEQ multiplex PCR was the method, and the copy in TCRdb shows in-frame clones only, minus some. Altogether some 89,000 clones are present, about 68% being singletons, with the ten largest covering 45%. Input material: memory CD8+ T cells sorted from blood. The subset was: CD45RO+ cells pooled with CCR7-negative TemRA cells. These receptor sequences come from a man between 25 and 39 years old in good health.

With regard to this clone: Just one base apart from a much larger clone, this may be a read error. Other DNA sequences from this sample encode an identical CDR3 as well. The rearrangement uses TRBV6-1 and TRBJ2-6; unclear D gene. The CDR3 is made up of 15 amino acids. Germline V lookup: CDR1 MNHNS, CDR2 SASEGT. V was shortened by 0 bases and J by 0 bases, with 3 bases between the two germline ends. The CDR3 spells CASSEAGSGANVLTF. The CDR3 DNA follows: TGTGCCAGCAGTGAAGCAGGCTCTGGGGCCAACGTCCTGACTTTC.

This sequence joins TRBV6-1 and TRBJ1-2, with 8 bases that match TRBD1. V shed 8 bases and J 2 bases; nucleotides not matched to a gene: 10. The CDR3 is 15 amino acids. Per germline, CDR1 MNHNS and CDR2 SASEGT. The CDR3 DNA reads TGTGCCAGCGGTAGGGACAGGTGGGAAAACTATGGCTACACCTTC. Translating it yields CASGRDRWENYGYTF.